The 15 T cell receptor beta chains below all came from one sample that was sequenced in a study of CD8 T cells in Susac syndrome. cDNA came from around 0.5 to 1 ug RNA primed by random hexamers. TCRdb passed the immunoSEQ multiplex PCR reads through MiXCR, listing each CDR3 protein once. The sample carries a few hundred thousand distinct CDR3 sequences, 89% recorded once. Source material: CD8+ T cells from PBMCs. The receptors stem from a human donor with multiple sclerosis.

The rearrangement uses TRBV7-9 and TRBJ2-5; 7 positions match TRBD2. The V gene's germline CDR1 is SEHNR and CDR2 FQNEAQ (reference sequence). The J segment lost 7 bases and the V segment lost 6 bases, leaving 23 bases of the junction unmatched. CDR3 size: 18 residues. CDR3 coding DNA: TGTGCCAGCAGTTTAACACGGATAGGGACTATTCAAAGCGGGACCCAGTACTTC. Translating gives CASSLTRIGTIQSGTQYF. The full variable domain, rest sourced from reference TRBV7-9 and TRBJ2-5, is DTGVSQNPRHKITKRGQNVTFRCDPISEHNRLYWYRQTLGQGPEFLTYFQNEAQLEKSRLLSDRFSAERPKGSFSTLEIQRTEQGDSAMYLCASSLTRIGTIQSGTQYFGPGTRLLVL.

The chain is built from TRBV27 and TRBJ2-6; no clear D. The CDR3 contains 18 residues. Germline values: CDR1 MNHEY, CDR2 SMNVEV (reference sequence). The V and J ends lost 7 bases and 0 bases respectively, with 19 bases between them. CDR3 nucleotides: TGTGCCAGCACCCTACTCTCGAATCTCGGCTCTGGGGCCAACGTCCTGACTTTC. This translates into CASTLLSNLGSGANVLTF.

The V and J genes are TRBV30 and TRBJ2-1, with TRBD2 matching over 12 bases. CDR1 is GTSNPN, CDR2 SVGIG, per germline (reference sequence). V shed 2 bases, J shed 4 bases, and the junction held 6 bases outside the gene matches. The CDR3 extends over 16 amino acids. The CDR3: CAWSPGLAGKYNEQFF. For the CDR3, the DNA is TGTGCCTGGAGTCCCGGACTAGCGGGAAAGTACAATGAGCAGTTCTTC. The full variable domain, its missing parts supplied by reference TRBV30 and TRBJ2-1, is SQTIHQWPATLVQPVGSPLSLECTVEGTSNPNLYWYRQAAGRGLQLLFYSVGIGQISSEVPQNLSASRPQDRQFILSSKKLLLSDSGFYLCAWSPGLAGKYNEQFFGPGTRLTVL.

This clonotype was counted a single time. The chain uses TRBV4-3 and TRBJ2-1; perhaps TRBD2 as D (5 bases). Trimming removed 0 bases from V and 6 bases from J, with 15 bases in between. The CDR3 covers 16 residues. Germline values: CDR1 LGHNA, CDR2 YSLEER. CDR3 loop: CASSQEGSGTSNEQFF. The CDR3 nucleotides read TGCGCCAGCAGCCAAGAGGGAAGCGGAACTAGCAATGAGCAGTTCTTC.

This CDR3 is CASSRGGRSYNEQFF. DNA for the CDR3: TGTGCCAGTAGTCGCGGGGGTCGCTCCTACAATGAGCAGTTCTTC. The chain uses TRBV19 and TRBJ2-1; TRBD2 matches 7 bases. Trimming at V came to 5 bases and at J to 0 bases, leaving 4 bases not matched to a gene. The CDR3 length is 15 residues. Germline lookup yields CDR1 LNHDA and CDR2 SQIVND (reference sequence).

The rearrangement links TRBV29-1 to TRBJ2-1; TRBD1 aligns across 8 bases. V lost 6 bases, J lost 7 bases, and 11 bases stayed unmatched. Germline V gene data show CDR1 as SQVTM and CDR2 as ANQGSEA. The CDR3 is 14 amino acids. CDR3 sequence: CSVRTGRENNEQFF. Written as DNA, the CDR3 is TGCAGCGTCCGGACAGGGAGAGAGAATAATGAGCAGTTCTTC.

The rearrangement uses TRBV4-3 and TRBJ2-3; the D call may be TRBD1 or TRBD2 (5 bases each). Per the germline V gene, CDR1 is LGHNA and CDR2 is YSLEER. V lost 2 bases and J lost 6, with 30 bases in between. The length of the CDR3 is 20 residues. The CDR3 here is CASSQTWVGKRTEGRDTQYF. Written as DNA, the CDR3 is TGCGCCAGCAGCCAAACGTGGGTGGGGAAGAGGACCGAGGGACGGGATACGCAGTATTTT.

This clonotype was seen just once. The chain uses TRBV12-3 or TRBV12-4 and TRBJ1-4; 8 nucleotides agree with TRBD1. The CDR3 covers 12 residues. V lost 6 bases and J lost 7; bases outside the gene matches: 1. The CDR3 loop reads CASRGTGEKLFF. The CDR3 DNA is TGTGCCAGCAGGGGGACAGGTGAAAAACTGTTTTTT.

The chain recombines TRBV11-2 with TRBJ2-5; D gene unclear. The CDR3 sequence is 13 residues long. V gave up 1 base and J gave up 5 bases, with 8 bases separating them. From germline, CDR1 is SGHAT and CDR2 FQNNGV. The CDR3 loop reads CASSLVFGETQYF. CDR3 DNA sequence: TGTGCCAGCAGCTTAGTATTCGGTGAGACCCAGTACTTC.

The chain recombines TRBV7-9 with TRBJ1-1; D unresolved. The length of the CDR3 is 14 residues. The V end was cut by 5 bases, the J end by 0 bases, with 10 bases between. The germline CDR1 and CDR2 sequences are SEHNR and FQNEAQ (reference sequence). CDR3 amino acids: CASSPRILNTEAFF. CDR3 in DNA: TGTGCCAGCAGCCCAAGGATACTGAACACTGAAGCTTTCTTT.

This rearrangement joins TRBV12-3 or TRBV12-4 to TRBJ2-3; perhaps TRBD1 as D (6 bases). V was trimmed by 2 bases and J by 0 bases, leaving 21 bases between them. This CDR3 comprises 19 residues. CDR3 sequence: CASSLPTRPRQASTDTQYF. The DNA for the CDR3 is TGTGCCAGCAGTTTACCCACTCGCCCGCGACAGGCGAGCACAGATACGCAGTATTTT.

This clonotype was recorded a few times. The gene calls are TRBV7-2 and TRBJ1-1; D perhaps matches TRBD1 (6 bases). The V and J ends lost 5 bases and 8 bases respectively, with 12 bases between them. The CDR3 is made up of 12 amino acids. The germline CDR1 and CDR2 sequences are SGHTA and FQGNSA. The DNA of the CDR3 is TGTGCCAGCAGCCACAGGGTAGGAGAAGCTTTCTTT. Translation gives CASSHRVGEAFF. Together with reference TRBV7-2 and TRBJ1-1, the CDR3 gives the full variable domain: GAGVSQSPSNKVTEKGKDVELRCDPISGHTALYWYRQSLGQGLEFLIYFQGNSAPDKSGLPSDRFSAERTGGSVSTLTIQRTQQEDSAVYLCASSHRVGEAFFGQGTRLTVV.

The V call is TRBV6-7, the J call TRBJ1-5; D not certain. Being an ORF, TRBV6-7 has a function that is uncertain. This CDR3 region has 9 residues. V lost 9 bases to trimming and J lost 5 bases, with 2 bases between them. DNA for the CDR3: TGTGCCAGTTATCAGCCCCAGCATTTT. This translates into CASYQPQHF.

The chain employs TRBV19 and TRBJ2-1; TRBD1 matches 8 bases. J lost 0 bases, V lost 4 bases, and 5 bases had no gene match. Germline V gene sequence: CDR1 LNHDA, CDR2 SQIVND (reference sequence). This CDR3 has 16 residues. The CDR3 loop reads CASSRGQVFSYNEQFF. Here the CDR3 DNA reads TGTGCCAGTAGTAGGGGACAGGTCTTCTCCTACAATGAGCAGTTCTTC. Drawing the rest from reference TRBV19 and TRBJ2-1, the complete variable domain is DGGITQSPKYLFRKEGQNVTLSCEQNLNHDAMYWYRQDPGQGLRLIYYSQIVNDFQKGDIAEGYSVSREKKESFPLTVTSAQKNPTAFYLCASSRGQVFSYNEQFFGPGTRLTVL.

This chain joins TRBV20-1 and TRBJ2-5, with D possibly matching TRBD2 (6 bases). Between the trimmed V and J ends, which lost 6 bases and 0 bases, there was a span of 14 bases. From germline, CDR1 is DFQATT and CDR2 SNEGSKA (reference sequence). The CDR3 spans 14 residues. CDR3 coding DNA: TGCAGTGCCCGCGGGGAACGGTACCAAGAGACCCAGTACTTC. It translates to CSARGERYQETQYF.